The 17 T cell receptor beta chains reported below all come from one sample, sequenced in a study of blood T cells in healthy people across ages. Alongside a J-beta primer mix, a sample-barcoded 5' primer served in a second PCR lasting about 6 to 12 cycles. TCRdb itself ran the 5' RACE reads through MiXCR, one entry per CDR3 protein. The sample carries 780,000 or so distinct CDR3 sequences, just over 55% recorded once. Sequencing input: blood. These receptors originate from a man aged 40-50 years in good health.

The CDR3 nucleotides read TGTGCCAGCAGCTTAGAGGAGAATTCCTACGAGCAGTACTTC. It is translated as CASSLEENSYEQYF. The chain recombines TRBV7-6 with TRBJ2-7; unclear D gene. Germline V gives CDR1 SGHVS, CDR2 FNYEAQ. The CDR3 contains 14 residues. With 1 base removed from V and 1 base from J, the gap between germline ends came to 8 bases.

The chain has TRBV6-1 and TRBJ2-3; 8 nucleotides line up with TRBD1. CDR3 size: 15 residues. The trim removed 1 base at V and 4 bases at J, leaving 4 bases unmatched. Germline loops: CDR1 MNHNS, CDR2 SASEGT. The CDR3 is CASSEGDRGPDTQYF. In DNA form, the CDR3 reads TGTGCCAGCAGTGAAGGTGACAGGGGTCCAGATACGCAGTATTTT.

This clonotype was found once. The chain has TRBV9 and TRBJ2-7, with D maybe TRBD2 (6 bases). Deletions cut 4 bases from V and 0 bases from J, with 14 bases between. Germline V gene lookup returns CDR1 SGDLS and CDR2 YYNGEE. The CDR3 spans 15 residues. CDR3 bases: TGTGCCAGCAGCACGGAAGGGACTTACTCCTACGAGCAGTACTTC. Translating it yields CASSTEGTYSYEQYF.

The rearrangement links TRBV29-1 to TRBJ1-5, with D possibly matching TRBD1 (5 bases). Germline V gene lookup returns CDR1 SQVTM and CDR2 ANQGSEA. This CDR3 is 10 amino acids long. The CDR3 sequence: CPSGGQPQHF. The CDR3 nucleotides are TGCCCCTCGGGGGGTCAGCCCCAGCATTTT.

The chain joins TRBV9 to TRBJ1-1; a weak D match, TRBD1 (6 bases). The germline V and J ends were trimmed by 0 bases and 4 bases, with 31 bases remaining between them. CDR3 length equals 21 residues. Germline values: CDR1 SGDLS, CDR2 YYNGEE. The CDR3 here is CASSVAALGTAGEGSVTEAFF. The CDR3 coding sequence is TGTGCCAGCAGCGTAGCAGCCCTTGGGACGGCAGGGGAAGGGTCGGTCACTGAAGCTTTCTTT. Filled out from reference TRBV9 and TRBJ1-1, the complete variable domain reads DSGVTQTPKHLITATGQRVTLRCSPRSGDLSVYWYQQSLDQGLQFLIQYYNGEERAKGNILERFSAQQFPDLHSELNLSSLELGDSALYFCASSVAALGTAGEGSVTEAFFGQGTRLTVV.

The rearrangement joins TRBV20-1 to TRBJ2-3; no definite D call. In germline, CDR1 is DFQATT, CDR2 SNEGSKA (reference sequence). The CDR3 runs 12 residues. Between the trimmed V and J ends, which lost 5 bases and 2 bases, there was a span of 8 bases. CDR3 in DNA: TGCAGTGCTCGGTCACACACAGATACGCAGTATTTT. Protein product: CSARSHTDTQYF.

This clonotype has only a few counts. The rearrangement joins TRBV5-1 to TRBJ2-3, with D perhaps TRBD1 (6 bases). This CDR3 has 12 amino acids. Trimming shortened V by 7 bases and J by 2 bases, and 8 bases separated the two germline ends. Germline values: CDR1 SGHRS, CDR2 YFSETQ. The DNA of the CDR3 is TGCGCCAGCGGACAGTTCACAGATACGCAGTATTTT. It codes for CASGQFTDTQYF.

This clonotype came up a few times. V and J are TRBV29-1 and TRBJ2-3; 8 bases match TRBD1. The CDR3 is made up of 14 amino acids. V was clipped by 0 bases and J by 9 bases; unmatched bases: 8. CDR1 and CDR2 from the germline V gene are SQVTM and ANQGSEA. CDR3 sequence reads: CSVEDIGRGLTQYF. The CDR3 DNA reads as TGCAGCGTTGAAGATATCGGCAGGGGGCTGACGCAGTATTTT.

This clonotype appeared many times. This rearrangement joins TRBV20-1 to TRBJ1-1, with a possible D match to TRBD1 (6 bases). CDR3 length equals 14 residues. The V gene's germline CDR1 is DFQATT and CDR2 SNEGSKA (reference sequence). Trimming shortened V by 7 bases and J by 3 bases, and 18 bases separated the two germline ends. The CDR3 is CSGRGADSDTEAFF. The CDR3, as DNA: TGCAGTGGGAGGGGGGCAGACAGTGACACTGAAGCTTTCTTT.

The V call is TRBV10-3, the J call TRBJ2-3, with a tentative D call TRBD1 (5 bases). CDR1 is ENHRY and CDR2 is SYGVKD in the germline V gene. Trimming cost V 2 bases and J 2 bases, with 14 bases left between them. The CDR3 runs 16 residues. The CDR3 sequence is CAISEPQGFTTDTQYF. The CDR3 DNA is TGTGCCATCAGTGAGCCGCAGGGTTTTACCACAGATACGCAGTATTTT.

The rearrangement links TRBV20-1 to TRBJ2-7; 7 bases agree with TRBD1. Per the germline V gene, CDR1 is DFQATT and CDR2 is SNEGSKA (reference sequence). The CDR3 spans 14 residues. With V trimmed by 6 bases and J by 0 bases, 8 bases remained unmatched. CDR3 amino acids: CSASTRDSSYEQYF. The CDR3 DNA follows: TGCAGTGCCAGTACACGGGACAGCTCCTACGAGCAGTACTTC.

This clonotype was counted between two and nine times. This CDR3 reads CASSVGTSVGDTQYF. The CDR3 DNA reads TGTGCCAGCAGCGTCGGGACTAGCGTCGGAGATACGCAGTATTTT. The rearrangement joins TRBV13 to TRBJ2-3, with 10 positions matching TRBD2. CDR3 length: 15 amino acids. Germline CDR1 is PRHDT and CDR2 is FYEKMQ (reference sequence). Trimming removed 5 bases from V and 5 bases from J; junction bases left unmatched: 7.

This chain uses TRBV10-3 with TRBJ1-2, with TRBD1 matching over 7 bases. Germline values: CDR1 ENHRY, CDR2 SYGVKD. The CDR3 contains 15 residues. The V segment lost 2 bases and the J segment 2 bases; nucleotides outside the gene matches: 5. The CDR3 DNA reads TGTGCCATCAGTGAGCGGACAGGCACAAACTATGGCTACACCTTC. Its protein product is CAISERTGTNYGYTF.

This clonotype was counted between two and nine times. The chain uses TRBV12-3 or TRBV12-4 and TRBJ2-1; the match to TRBD2 covers 7 bases. This CDR3 is 15 amino acids long. After removal of 5 bases from V and 2 bases from J, the junction contained 6 bases not matched to a gene. The CDR3 reads CASSLAGETYNEQFF. The CDR3 DNA sequence: TGTGCCAGCAGTCTTGCGGGGGAGACCTACAATGAGCAGTTCTTC.

The chain uses TRBV6-5 and TRBJ2-7; D ambiguous. Germline CDR1 is MNHEY and CDR2 is SVGAGI. This CDR3 has 16 residues. V lost 5 bases to trimming and J lost 7 bases, with 24 bases between them. CDR3 region: CASSLLPTELYNEQYF. The CDR3 DNA reads as TGTGCCAGCAGTCTCCTTCCGACTGAGCTCTACAATGAGCAGTACTTC.

The chain carries TRBV20-1 and TRBJ2-7; D gene uncertain. The CDR3 is 12 residues long. V was pared by 3 bases and J by 4 bases, with 10 bases between. Germline CDR1 and CDR2: DFQATT and SNEGSKA (reference sequence). The CDR3 nucleotides are TGCAGTGCTAGGGGAACTCGGTACGAGCAGTACTTC. Its translation is CSARGTRYEQYF.

V is TRBV12-3 or TRBV12-4 and J is TRBJ2-6; TRBD1 might be the D (6 bases). This CDR3 comprises 15 residues. Trimming took off 5 bases at V and 1 base at J, with 9 bases between the two ends. The CDR3 sequence: CASSVDRSGANVLTF. The DNA for the CDR3 is TGTGCCAGCAGTGTGGACAGATCTGGGGCCAACGTCCTGACTTTC.